One and the same sample provided the 12 T cell receptor beta chains below, sequenced in a study of vaccination effects on CD4 cells after COVID-19. The antigens these receptors bind are not known. Some clones are missing from TCRdb's copy, which holds only in-frame ones; the method was immunoSEQ multiplex PCR. Among 71,000 or so clones, approximately 72% were seen once, and the ten largest hold approximately 3.7%. Antigen-specific CD4+ T cells were expanded (with viral peptide pools) by the ViraFEST assay ahead of sequencing. Isolating CD4+ T cells followed 9 to 11 days of culture. In the vaccine recipients, nucleocapsid antibodies were negative and there was no prior SARS-CoV-2 infection. Sequences were derived from CD4+ T cells from PBMCs cultured with HCoV-OC43 spike peptides, sampled before COVID-19 vaccination. Stated subset: HCoV-OC43 spike overlapping peptide pool stimulation. The receptors come from a human donor who received a COVID-19 vaccine.

Points on this clone: Compared with germline, one end of the junction differs, possibly owing to a read error. The rearrangement uses TRBV28 and TRBJ2-6, with TRBD1 matching over 8 bases. The CDR3 extends over 14 amino acids. The germline CDR1 and CDR2 sequences are MDHEN and SYDVKM. The CDR3 DNA sequence: TGTGCCAGCAGTTTCCTGACAGGGGCCAAAGTCCTGACTTTC. Translation: CASSFLTGAKVLTF.

The rearrangement joins TRBV7-9 to TRBJ1-2; no definite D call. Per the germline V gene, CDR1 is SEHNR and CDR2 is FQNEAQ (reference sequence). The CDR3 consists of 14 residues. The V end was cut by 1 base, the J end by 4 bases, with 10 bases between. In nucleotides, the CDR3 is TGTGCCAGCAGCTTAGTCACAGTCCCCTATGGCTACACCTTC. This encodes CASSLVTVPYGYTF.

The chain uses TRBV19 and TRBJ2-1; 11 bases fit TRBD2. Germline lookup yields CDR1 LNHDA and CDR2 SQIVND (reference sequence). V dropped 4 bases and J dropped 6; count of bases not matched to a gene: 8. This CDR3 has 16 residues. CDR3 region: CASSRPLTSGTNEQFF. DNA for the CDR3: TGTGCCAGTAGTAGACCGTTGACTAGCGGGACCAATGAGCAGTTCTTC.

J is TRBJ1-6 and V is TRBV6-6, with a tentative D call TRBD1 (6 bases). Germline lookup yields CDR1 MNHNY and CDR2 SVGAGI (reference sequence). The V and J ends lost 10 bases and 5 bases respectively, with 12 bases between them. This CDR3 contains 13 residues. The CDR3 nucleotides read TGTGCCACCGCCAGGGGTAATAATTCACCCCTCCACTTT. Translated: CATARGNNSPLHF.

The V and J genes are TRBV18 and TRBJ2-5; D might be TRBD1 or TRBD2, each matching 5 bases. CDR3 length equals 16 residues. Germline assignment: CDR1 KGHSH and CDR2 LQKENI. Trimming removed 3 bases at V and 2 bases at J, with 16 bases between. The CDR3 reads CASSPGSRGPQETQYF. CDR3 bases: TGTGCCAGCTCACCGGGGTCCCGGGGACCTCAAGAGACCCAGTACTTC.

CDR3 loop: CASSQAGTSGANVLTF. CDR3 in DNA: TGTGCCAGCAGCCAAGCAGGGACCTCTGGGGCCAACGTCCTGACTTTC. The chain links TRBV3-1 (or the pseudogene TRBV3-2) to TRBJ2-6; D is perhaps TRBD1 or TRBD2 (5 bases each). Germline V gene lookup returns CDR1 LGHDT and CDR2 YNNKEL (reference sequence). Trimming stripped 1 base from V and 0 bases from J, with 7 bases between. The CDR3 extends over 16 amino acids.

DNA for the CDR3: TGCGCCAGCAGCCAACTCGGCCCTGGGACACTTACTAACTATGGCTACACCTTC. Amino acid sequence: CASSQLGPGTLTNYGYTF. The chain employs TRBV4-1 and TRBJ1-2, with D tentatively TRBD1 (6 bases). This CDR3 is built from 18 residues. V was trimmed by 2 bases and J by 0 bases, leaving 19 bases between them. The V gene's germline CDR1 is MGHRA and CDR2 YSYEKL.

The rearrangement joins TRBV15 to TRBJ2-4, with D unresolved. The CDR3 loop spans 18 amino acids. The V and J ends lost 1 base and 0 bases respectively, with 16 bases between them. The germline CDR1 and CDR2 sequences are LNHNV and YYDKDF (reference sequence). CDR3 DNA sequence: TGTGCCACCAGCAGAGTTAGAGCAGAGCGTCTAGCCAAAAACATTCAGTACTTC. This translates into CATSRVRAERLAKNIQYF.

This clone turned up a few times. This sequence joins TRBV10-2 and TRBJ2-2; D remains unclear. Germline V gives CDR1 WSHSY, CDR2 SAAADI. V lost 2 bases and J 3 bases, leaving 4 bases between the germline ends. This CDR3 is built from 13 residues. The CDR3, as DNA: TGCGCCAGCAGTGAGCTTGACACCGGGGAGCTGTTTTTT. It encodes CASSELDTGELFF.

Turning to this clone: Other DNA sequences within the sample encode an identical CDR3. CDR3 in amino acids: CASSLSGGTDTQYF. The CDR3 DNA reads as TGTGCCAGCAGCTTATCCGGAGGCACAGATACGCAGTATTTT. The V gene is TRBV7-9, the J gene TRBJ2-3, with D unresolved. Germline-derived CDR1 and CDR2 are SEHNR and FQNEAQ (reference sequence). The CDR3 has 14 residues. Trimming pared 2 bases from V and 1 base from J, leaving 7 bases between.

This chain uses TRBV2 with TRBJ2-3; 10 nucleotides line up with TRBD2. Germline values: CDR1 SNHLY, CDR2 FYNNEI. Germline trimming cut 7 bases from V and 1 base from J; bases unmatched to any gene: 8. The CDR3 length is 16 residues. CDR3 DNA sequence: TGTGCCAGCACCAGGGGCCTAGCGGGGGGCACAGATACGCAGTATTTT. Residues: CASTRGLAGGTDTQYF.

The rearrangement uses TRBV2 and TRBJ1-4, with D possibly TRBD1 on 5 matching bases. The CDR3 length is 13 residues. From germline, CDR1 is SNHLY and CDR2 FYNNEI. V was clipped by 8 bases and J by 8 bases, with 15 bases between them. CDR3 nucleotides: TGTGCCAGCGTCCGGGGCAGGGAGGAAAAACTGTTTTTT. This codes for CASVRGREEKLFF.